Below, 7 T cell receptor beta chains from the same sample are listed, as sequenced in a study of T cell changes during pregnancy in multiple sclerosis (dated by TCRdb to between 2018 and 2021). Library generation was performed with the immunoSEQ multiplex PCR assay. Entries here come from immuneACCESS through TCRdb and include only in-frame sequences with V and J called. Some clones fail to appear in such tables; in the studies checked, an unresolved V gene covers under half of the shortfall, and the cause of the remainder is unknown. The sample table lists 70,000 to 95,000 clones, 93% of them with a count of one. Clones ranked in the top ten supply approximately 2.4% of the sample. Sequencing used peripheral blood, obtained in the second trimester of pregnancy. Receptor source: a female donor with multiple sclerosis, enrolled in a pregnancy study.

The chain combines TRBV30 with TRBJ2-3, with 7 bases lining up with TRBD2. The trim removed 4 bases at V and 4 bases at J, leaving 2 bases unmatched. Per the germline V gene, CDR1 is GTSNPN and CDR2 is SVGIG (reference sequence). The CDR3 totals 12 residues. CDR3 protein: CAWTSGADTQYF. The CDR3 DNA follows: TGTGCCTGGACTAGCGGCGCAGATACGCAGTATTTT.

J is TRBJ1-5 and V is TRBV6-5; D might be TRBD1 (5 bases). The CDR3 totals 13 residues. Germline-derived CDR1 and CDR2 are MNHEY and SVGAGI. Between the trimmed V and J ends, which lost 6 bases and 8 bases, there was a span of 14 bases. This CDR3 reads CASSLWRGEPQHF. CDR3 nucleotides: TGTGCCAGCAGCCTGTGGAGGGGAGAGCCCCAGCATTTT.

The V gene is TRBV27, the J gene TRBJ1-5; D gene unclear. CDR1 is MNHEY, CDR2 SMNVEV, per germline (reference sequence). Trimming removed 4 bases from V and 10 bases from J, with 14 bases in between. CDR3 length: 13 residues. For the CDR3, the DNA is TGTGCCAGCAGTTCCGCGGGAGTAAGACCCCAGCATTTT. Protein sequence: CASSSAGVRPQHF.

CDR3 DNA sequence: TGCGCCAGCGGCGAGGCGCGATCCACAGATACGCAGTATTTT. Translating gives CASGEARSTDTQYF. This chain uses TRBV5-1 with TRBJ2-3; D gene unclear. Germline assignment: CDR1 SGHRS and CDR2 YFSETQ. This CDR3 comprises 14 residues. V lost 7 bases, J lost 2 bases, and 14 bases lay in between.

The J gene is TRBJ2-1, the V gene TRBV4-1, with 10 nucleotides matching TRBD2. Germline assignment: CDR1 MGHRA and CDR2 YSYEKL. The CDR3 covers 18 residues. Trimming cost V 1 base and J 0 bases; bases outside gene matches: 6. The CDR3 DNA follows: TGCGCCAGCAGCCAAGTTCCTAGCGGGGGAGTCTCCTACAATGAGCAGTTCTTC. Protein: CASSQVPSGGVSYNEQFF.

The chain uses TRBV2 and TRBJ1-5; TRBD1 matches 7 bases. Germline V gives CDR1 SNHLY, CDR2 FYNNEI. V shed 6 bases and J 1 base; nucleotides not matched to a gene: 6. This CDR3 has 15 amino acids. As DNA, the CDR3 is TGTGCCAGCAGCCAGCCGACAGGGAGCAATCAGCCCCAGCATTTT. It codes for CASSQPTGSNQPQHF.

The chain joins TRBV4-1 to TRBJ2-5; the D gene is possibly TRBD1 (6 bases). The CDR3 sequence is 16 residues long. V dropped 1 base and J dropped 1 base, with 13 bases sitting between them. From germline, CDR1 is MGHRA and CDR2 YSYEKL. The CDR3 DNA sequence: TGCGCCAGCAGCCAAGCCAGCACAGGGATCCAAGAGACCCAGTACTTC. This encodes CASSQASTGIQETQYF.